One sample yielded the 16 T cell receptor beta chains listed below, sequenced in a study of T cell responses to AZD1222 COVID-19 vaccine. Method: immunoSEQ multiplex PCR; TCRdb's copy keeps in-frame clones and lacks some. The sample gives approximately 120,000 clones, about nine tenths of which show up once; over 6.5% is in the top ten. The sample here was peripheral blood, taken on day 0 of AZD1222 vaccination. The source of these receptors is an adult in good health.

This chain uses TRBV6-5 with TRBJ1-2, with 7 bases lining up with TRBD1. The J segment lost 4 bases and the V segment lost 6 bases, leaving 5 bases of the junction unmatched. The CDR3 is made up of 13 amino acids. Germline V gene lookup returns CDR1 MNHEY and CDR2 SVGAGI. As DNA, the CDR3 is TGTGCCAGCAGCCAGACAGGGACCTATGGCTACACCTTC. It translates to CASSQTGTYGYTF.

The chain carries TRBV11-2 and TRBJ2-7; weak D call: TRBD2 (5 bases). This CDR3 contains 15 residues. CDR1 is SGHAT and CDR2 is FQNNGV in the germline V gene. V was shortened by 5 bases and J by 0 bases, with 14 bases between the two germline ends. The CDR3: CASSRDGGSSYEQYF. For the CDR3, the DNA is TGTGCCAGCAGCCGCGATGGTGGGAGCTCCTACGAGCAGTACTTC.

This sequence joins TRBV5-1 and TRBJ2-1; 12 bases align to TRBD2. V was pared by 0 bases and J by 6 bases, with 1 base of the junction left unmatched. Germline V gene data show CDR1 as SGHRS and CDR2 as YFSETQ. The CDR3 covers 15 residues. In DNA form, the CDR3 reads TGCGCCAGCAGCTTGGGGACTAGCGGGGTCAATGAGCAGTTCTTC. Its translation: CASSLGTSGVNEQFF.

The J gene is TRBJ1-4, the V gene TRBV30; 9 bases are a match to TRBD1. CDR1 is GTSNPN and CDR2 is SVGIG in the germline V gene (reference sequence). Trimming took 2 bases from V and 8 from J; bases not matched to a gene: 3. CDR3 length: 13 residues. CDR3 DNA sequence: TGTGCCTGGAGTTTTGACAGGGGGGAAAAACTGTTTTTT. Translating it yields CAWSFDRGEKLFF.

The chain recombines TRBV19 with TRBJ2-4; TRBD1 might be the D (6 bases). Per the germline V gene, CDR1 is LNHDA and CDR2 is SQIVND (reference sequence). CDR3 length: 14 amino acids. V lost 5 bases and J lost 6, with 14 bases in between. Here the CDR3 DNA reads TGTGCCAGTAGTGTACAGGGTGGGGGAAACATTCAGTACTTC. Its translation: CASSVQGGGNIQYF.

This clone was found once. This CDR3 reads CASSSSRVVGWNEQFF. The CDR3 DNA reads as TGTGCCAGCAGCTCGAGTAGGGTGGTGGGGTGGAATGAGCAGTTCTTC. The genes are TRBV7-8 and TRBJ2-1; D not resolved. This CDR3 spans 16 amino acids. V was trimmed by 4 bases and J by 7 bases, leaving 20 bases between them. CDR1 SGHVS and CDR2 FQNEAQ come from the germline V gene.

The CDR3 nucleotides read TGTGCCAGCAGCTTGGGGGGCCCGCTGGGGGGTACACCCCTCCACTTT. This gives the protein CASSLGGPLGGTPLHF. The rearrangement joins TRBV5-5 to TRBJ1-6, with D perhaps TRBD1 (5 bases). The CDR3 loop spans 16 amino acids. Germline CDR1 reads SGHKS; CDR2 reads YYEKEE (reference sequence). Trimming shortened V by 0 bases and J by 11 bases, and 18 bases separated the two germline ends.

The chain is built from TRBV21-1 and TRBJ1-2. TRBV21-1 is classified as a pseudogene. The CDR3 is 16 amino acids. The CDR3 protein is CASSAPRQGLRYGYTF. As DNA, the CDR3 is TGTGCCAGCAGCGCCCCGAGGCAGGGACTCCGCTATGGCTACACCTTC.

The chain links TRBV5-1 to TRBJ2-1; 11 bases agree with TRBD1. V gave up 0 bases and J gave up 8 bases; unmatched junction bases: 4. This CDR3 contains 15 residues. Germline lookup yields CDR1 SGHRS and CDR2 YFSETQ. This CDR3 reads CASSLAGQGVDEQFF. CDR3 nucleotides: TGCGCCAGCAGCTTGGCGGGACAGGGGGTGGATGAGCAGTTCTTC.

J is TRBJ1-5 and V is TRBV4-1, with D possibly matching TRBD1 (5 bases). Germline CDR1 is MGHRA and CDR2 is YSYEKL. The V end lost 1 base, the J end lost 7 bases, and 8 bases lay between the germline ends. The CDR3 extends over 13 amino acids. The CDR3 is CASSQGGTQPQHF. DNA for the CDR3: TGCGCCAGCAGCCAAGGGGGGACCCAGCCCCAGCATTTT.

The V and J genes are TRBV12-5 and TRBJ2-5; D call uncertain. V shed 6 bases and J shed 4 bases, with 12 bases lying between them. CDR1 LGHNT and CDR2 FRNRAP come from the germline V gene. The CDR3 is 13 amino acids. The CDR3 sequence is CASGEGLRETQYF. CDR3 sequence (DNA): TGTGCTAGTGGAGAAGGCCTGAGAGAGACCCAGTACTTC.

This clone was picked up one time. The V and J genes are TRBV5-1 and TRBJ1-2; TRBD1 matches at 7 bases. Germline V gene sequence: CDR1 SGHRS, CDR2 YFSETQ. Losses at the gene ends were 3 bases for V and 0 bases for J; bases not matched to a gene: 5. This CDR3 comprises 15 residues. The CDR3 region has the DNA TGCGCCAGCAGCTCCGGGACAGTGGCTAACTATGGCTACACCTTC. Protein product: CASSSGTVANYGYTF.

The chain employs TRBV30 and TRBJ1-1, with 7 bases lining up with TRBD1. The germline gives CDR1 GTSNPN, CDR2 SVGIG (reference sequence). This CDR3 has 13 residues. V lost 3 bases and J lost 1; bases outside the gene matches: 2. In DNA form, the CDR3 reads TGTGCCTGGAGACAGGGGTCGAACACTGAAGCTTTCTTT. Amino acids: CAWRQGSNTEAFF.

The V and J genes are TRBV30 and TRBJ1-6; D remains ambiguous. The ends were cut back, 4 bases at V and 1 base at J, with 8 bases in the middle. Germline CDR1 and CDR2: GTSNPN and SVGIG (reference sequence). The CDR3 sequence is 14 residues long. This CDR3 reads CAWMSGSYNSPLHF. CDR3 bases: TGTGCCTGGATGTCGGGGTCCTATAATTCACCCCTCCACTTT.

The V gene is TRBV19, the J gene TRBJ1-4; 8 nucleotides match TRBD1. Trimming removed 5 bases from V and 7 bases from J; junction bases left unmatched: 6. This CDR3 comprises 14 residues. Germline lookup yields CDR1 LNHDA and CDR2 SQIVND (reference sequence). CDR3 bases: TGTGCCAGTAGTGTGACAGGGGCTGGTGAAAAACTGTTTTTT. It specifies CASSVTGAGEKLFF.

This CDR3 reads CASSQPATNEKLFF. DNA of the CDR3: TGTGCCAGCAGCCAACCCGCAACTAATGAAAAACTGTTTTTT. This rearrangement joins TRBV4-2 to TRBJ1-4, with D hard to call. Trimming removed 2 bases at V and 0 bases at J, with 4 bases between. The CDR3 is 14 residues long. Germline assignment: CDR1 LGHNA and CDR2 YNFKEQ.